Below, one T cell receptor (beta chain) is given with its context. The V gene lost 7 bases and the J gene lost 4 bases, with 10 bases spanning the gap. This CDR3 spans 12 amino acids. The repertoire was sequenced with immunoSEQ multiplex PCR; TCRdb's copy has only in-frame clones and lacks some. The table shows a few hundred thousand clones, with around nine tenths occurring only once. This sample is drawn from a study of blood T cell repertoires in COVID-19. The TCR comes from a woman aged 45 to 65 with active or convalescent COVID-19. This chain joins TRBV12-3 or TRBV12-4 and TRBJ1-2, with D uncertain. Sequencing was done on a sample of peripheral blood. The CDR3 sequence is CASTLGGYGYTF. In DNA, the CDR3 is TGTGCCAGCACCCTCGGCGGCTATGGCTACACCTTC.